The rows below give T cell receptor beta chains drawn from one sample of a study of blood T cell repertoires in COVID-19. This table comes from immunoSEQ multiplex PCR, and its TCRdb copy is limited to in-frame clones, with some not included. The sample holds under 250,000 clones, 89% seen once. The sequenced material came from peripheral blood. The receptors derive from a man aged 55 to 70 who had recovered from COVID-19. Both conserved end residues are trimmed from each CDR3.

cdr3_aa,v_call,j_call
ASSFGSSAYEQY,TRBV5-1,TRBJ2-7
ASSPFYEQY,TRBV6-2/TRBV6-3,TRBJ2-7
ASSPRGGGTYEQY,TRBV7-3,TRBJ2-7
ASSLAGGFYNEQF,TRBV4-1,TRBJ2-1
ASTRTGLTNYGYT,TRBV27,TRBJ1-2
ASSLTAFHSDTQY,TRBV5-4,TRBJ2-3
ASRLYRGVYEQY,TRBV28,TRBJ2-7
ARSPSGGLTDTQY,TRBV5-3,TRBJ2-3
ASSPGGRETQY,TRBV4-2,TRBJ2-5
ASSESGTAGEAF,TRBV6-1,TRBJ1-1
ASSPGQATLYEQY,TRBV18,TRBJ2-7
AWAGGVNQPQH,TRBV30,TRBJ1-5
ASRYRQGSQETQY,TRBV6-2/TRBV6-3,TRBJ2-5
ASSTDRAYEQY,TRBV7-6,TRBJ2-7
ASSLKGDLGSGYT,TRBV7-2,TRBJ1-2
ASSYSTSRAGNEQF,TRBV6-5,TRBJ2-1
ASSPGPTSEQY,TRBV18,TRBJ2-7
ASNSQGTNEKLF,TRBV7-9,TRBJ1-4
ASSLADRKNTEAF,TRBV7-9,TRBJ1-1
ASSVGGFGNEKLF,TRBV9,TRBJ1-4
ASSLPARVTDTQY,TRBV5-6,TRBJ2-3
ASSSRVSSNYGYT,TRBV6-5,TRBJ1-2
AWRLRGFPNYGYT,TRBV30,TRBJ1-2
ASSLDRPSEKLF,TRBV5-1,TRBJ1-4
ASSSRQPYGYT,TRBV9,TRBJ1-2
ASSLSGGALGAEAF,TRBV27,TRBJ1-1
ASSPGTSSHEQY,TRBV18,TRBJ2-7
ASSLEGRATSPLH,TRBV5-1,TRBJ1-6
ASRTGVNYGYT,TRBV28,TRBJ1-2
SARTRGRTF,TRBV20-1,TRBJ1-1
ASSSFTGTSNQPQH,TRBV6-2/TRBV6-3,TRBJ1-5
ASSEGQHQPQH,TRBV6-1,TRBJ1-5
ASSLPDKYEQY,TRBV28,TRBJ2-7
ASSQSISPSYEQY,TRBV14,TRBJ2-7
AWSVGASSGNTIY,TRBV30,TRBJ1-3
ASSATGTGFNTEAF,TRBV7-8,TRBJ1-1
ASSHNPGQFYGYT,TRBV4-1,TRBJ1-2
ASSSSGVLAYGYT,TRBV6-5,TRBJ1-2
ASSMQGRTGELF,TRBV19,TRBJ2-2
ASSLLERGTGELF,TRBV9,TRBJ2-2
ASSGRDRVSGYGYT,TRBV6-1,TRBJ1-2
ATSDSRQGASNEQF,TRBV24-1,TRBJ2-1
ASNRDRGYNEQF,TRBV19,TRBJ2-1
ASSLRLIGYEQY,TRBV5-6,TRBJ2-7
AWSVRRGNSPLH,TRBV30,TRBJ1-6
ASNHRQHGYT,TRBV19,TRBJ1-2
ASSYEANYGYT,TRBV6-2/TRBV6-3,TRBJ1-2
AISRQGATNGYT,TRBV10-3,TRBJ1-2